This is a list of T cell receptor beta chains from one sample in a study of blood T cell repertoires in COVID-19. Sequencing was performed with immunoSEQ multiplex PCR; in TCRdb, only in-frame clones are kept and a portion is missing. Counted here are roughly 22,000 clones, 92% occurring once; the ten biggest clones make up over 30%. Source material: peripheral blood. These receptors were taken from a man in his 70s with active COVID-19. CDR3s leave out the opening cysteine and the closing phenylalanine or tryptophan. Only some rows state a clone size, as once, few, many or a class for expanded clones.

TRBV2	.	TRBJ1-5	ASSRRTGPGQPQH
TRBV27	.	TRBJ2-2	ASKERATNTGELF
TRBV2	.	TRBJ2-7	AWRDGSYEQY
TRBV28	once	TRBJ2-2	ASSLLEGYTGELF
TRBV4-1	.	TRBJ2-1	ASSQEEWGPAGDEQF
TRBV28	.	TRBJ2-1	ASSLRLEQF
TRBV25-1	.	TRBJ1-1	ASRATGGADTEAF
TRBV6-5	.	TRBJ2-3	ASSYFPGQGLDTQY
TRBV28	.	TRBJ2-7	ASRDRGNRGSYEQY
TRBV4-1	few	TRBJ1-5	ASSQPDRGQSNQPQH
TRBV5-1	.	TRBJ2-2	ASSLTGGITGELF
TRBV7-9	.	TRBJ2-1	ASSFGLAAFSEQF
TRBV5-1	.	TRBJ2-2	ASSPLGGWPNTGELF
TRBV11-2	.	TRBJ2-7	ASSLIGGAYEQY
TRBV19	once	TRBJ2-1	ASRPAGGYNEQF
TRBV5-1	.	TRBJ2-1	ASSEGEEDEQF
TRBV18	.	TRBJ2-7	ASSPLDRDYEQY
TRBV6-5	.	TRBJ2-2	ASRLGQVPGELF
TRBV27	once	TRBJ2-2	ASSFAAGGYAGELF
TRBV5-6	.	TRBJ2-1	ASSWAGRKAYNEQF
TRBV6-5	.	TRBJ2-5	ASSYHDREETQY
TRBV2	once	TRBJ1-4	ASSKDRGNEKLF
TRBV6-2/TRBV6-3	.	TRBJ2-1	ASSYRRRGNEQF
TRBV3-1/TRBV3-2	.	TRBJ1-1	ASSPQTGGTEAF
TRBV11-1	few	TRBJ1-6	ASSLGHNSPLH
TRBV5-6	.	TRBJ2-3	ASSLAGEGTDTQY
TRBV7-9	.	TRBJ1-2	ASSLDSSRGGYT
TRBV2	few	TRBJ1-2	ASSEGRSYGYT
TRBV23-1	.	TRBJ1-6	ASSQSSLGGAGNLDSPLH
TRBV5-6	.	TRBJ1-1	ASSLDRGRTEAF
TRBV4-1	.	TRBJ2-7	ASSPGLAGTYEQY
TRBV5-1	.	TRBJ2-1	ASSWRIAGGFSHEQF
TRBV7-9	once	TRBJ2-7	ASSLALSYEQY
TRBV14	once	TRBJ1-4	ASSQGATNEKLF
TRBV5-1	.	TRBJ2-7	ASSLPTGGDEQY
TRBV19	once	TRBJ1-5	ASRPDRGGNQPQH
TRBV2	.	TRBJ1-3	ASSEQGISGNTIY
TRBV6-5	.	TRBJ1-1	ASGSPRRTEAF
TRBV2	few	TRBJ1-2	ASSPRGGHQGYT
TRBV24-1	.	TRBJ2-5	ATSDPRTSGGAGETQY
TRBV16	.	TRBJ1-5	ASSRQSNQPQH
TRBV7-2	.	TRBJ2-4	ASSLGQGAGNIQY
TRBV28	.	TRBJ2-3	ASSSPSSPRSGTDTQY
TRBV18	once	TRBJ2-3	ASSPPPDRRTDTQY
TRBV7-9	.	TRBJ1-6	ASSLDRAGDNSPLH
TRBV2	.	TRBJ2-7	ASSVGQGPYEQY
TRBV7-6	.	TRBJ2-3	ASSQTTLSTDTQY
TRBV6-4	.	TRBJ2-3	ASSEQGGDTQY
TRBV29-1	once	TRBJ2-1	SVWTGSNEQF
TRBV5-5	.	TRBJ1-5	ASSFYGGQPQH